Below are 17 T cell receptor beta chains sequenced from a single sample in a study of STAT5B mutations in CD4+ large granular lymphocyte leukemia. Some clones are missing from TCRdb's copy, which holds only in-frame ones; the method was immunoSEQ multiplex PCR. The data show 20,000 or so clones, with about 88% seen just once and less than 15% held by the top ten. What was sequenced was CD4+ T cells from blood buffy coats. The receptors come from a human donor in good health.

The chain combines TRBV19 with TRBJ1-2, with a tentative D call TRBD1 (5 bases). With 7 bases removed from V and 5 bases from J, the gap between germline ends came to 17 bases. The germline CDR1 and CDR2 sequences are LNHDA and SQIVND (reference sequence). This CDR3 region has 14 residues. CDR3 bases: TGTGCCAGTAACGGGCTTGGCAGGGCTTATGGCTACACCTTC. Translation gives CASNGLGRAYGYTF. The variable domain in full, completed from reference TRBV19 and TRBJ1-2, reads DGGITQSPKYLFRKEGQNVTLSCEQNLNHDAMYWYRQDPGQGLRLIYYSQIVNDFQKGDIAEGYSVSREKKESFPLTVTSAQKNPTAFYLCASNGLGRAYGYTFGSGTRLTVV.

The chain has TRBV5-6 and TRBJ2-7, with 7 bases aligning to TRBD1. This CDR3 contains 14 residues. Germline V gene sequence: CDR1 SGHDT, CDR2 YYEEEE. V lost 4 bases to trimming and J lost 6 bases; unmatched junction nucleotides: 10. The CDR3 region has the DNA TGTGCCAGCAGCCTTGTAGGGGGCCCTGGCGAGCAGTACTTC. Translation: CASSLVGGPGEQYF.

The chain couples TRBV2 to TRBJ1-4, with TRBD1 identical over 8 bases. The CDR3 sequence is 13 residues long. The germline CDR1 and CDR2 sequences are SNHLY and FYNNEI. After removal of 4 bases from V and 5 bases from J, the junction contained 0 bases not matched to a gene. CDR3 sequence (DNA): TGTGCCAGCAGTGGGACAGGGAATGAAAAACTGTTTTTT. As protein: CASSGTGNEKLFF.

The chain links TRBV2 to TRBJ2-5; D gene unclear. This CDR3 spans 14 amino acids. CDR1 SNHLY and CDR2 FYNNEI come from the germline V gene. V was pared by 6 bases and J by 4 bases, with 15 bases between. The CDR3 is CASRGPGARETQYF. The CDR3 DNA follows: TGTGCCAGCAGGGGCCCTGGAGCGCGAGAGACCCAGTACTTC.

The V gene is TRBV25-1, the J gene TRBJ2-7; D is possibly TRBD1 or TRBD2 (7 bases each). CDR3 length equals 16 residues. Trimming took off 3 bases at V and 3 bases at J, with 18 bases between the two ends. Germline CDR1 is MGHDK and CDR2 is SYGVNS. The CDR3 bases are TGTGCCAGCAGTGATGGCCCCAGGGGGGGAGGCTACGAGCAGTACTTC. This codes for CASSDGPRGGGYEQYF.

The chain has TRBV29-1 and TRBJ1-1, with unresolved D. Germline CDR1 and CDR2: SQVTM and ANQGSEA. With 7 bases removed from V and 0 bases from J, the gap between germline ends came to 6 bases. CDR3 length equals 11 residues. In DNA form, the CDR3 reads TGCAGCGCCGGCCTGAACACTGAAGCTTTCTTT. Residues: CSAGLNTEAFF.

This CDR3 is CASSDLGGNQETQYF. CDR3 DNA: TGTGCCAGCAGTGATCTGGGCGGGAATCAAGAGACCCAGTACTTC. The chain uses TRBV25-1 and TRBJ2-5, with a weak D call TRBD2 (6 bases). Trimming took off 3 bases at V and 2 bases at J, with 13 bases between the two ends. The germline V gene has CDR1 MGHDK and CDR2 SYGVNS. The CDR3 spans 15 residues.

The chain recombines TRBV20-1 with TRBJ1-2, with no clear D. This CDR3 has 11 amino acids. Germline lookup yields CDR1 DFQATT and CDR2 SNEGSKA (reference sequence). V dropped 3 bases and J dropped 4 bases, with 6 bases sitting between them. CDR3 region: CSASTVYGYTF. CDR3 DNA: TGCAGTGCTAGTACTGTCTATGGCTACACCTTC.

The gene calls are TRBV19 and TRBJ2-3, with 10 nucleotides matching TRBD2. Germline CDR1 LNHDA, CDR2 SQIVND (reference sequence). The CDR3 runs to 16 residues. Losses at the gene ends were 6 bases for V and 1 base for J; bases not matched to a gene: 7. CDR3 DNA sequence: TGTGCCAGTAGCACTTCGACTAGCGGGCGCACAGATACGCAGTATTTT. Amino acids: CASSTSTSGRTDTQYF.

The chain links TRBV15 to TRBJ2-7, with 9 bases identical to TRBD1. The CDR3 covers 17 residues. Germline V gives CDR1 LNHNV, CDR2 YYDKDF (reference sequence). J gave up 6 bases and V 1 base, and 13 bases lay outside the gene matches. The CDR3 region is CATSRVGSGQGQLEQYF. Here the CDR3 DNA reads TGTGCCACCAGCAGAGTAGGTTCGGGACAGGGCCAACTCGAGCAGTACTTC. The whole variable domain, remainder taken from reference TRBV15 and TRBJ2-7, is DAMVIQNPRYQVTQFGKPVTLSCSQTLNHNVMYWYQQKSSQAPKLLFHYYDKDFNNEADTPDNFQSRRPNTSFCFLDIRSPGLGDTAMYLCATSRVGSGQGQLEQYFGPGTRLTVT.

In its sample, this clone ranks as medium-sized. V and J are TRBV30 and TRBJ1-5; the match to TRBD1 covers 9 bases. The CDR3 loop spans 13 amino acids. Germline V gene sequence: CDR1 GTSNPN, CDR2 SVGIG (reference sequence). Losses at the gene ends were 0 bases for V and 7 bases for J; bases not matched to a gene: 1. The CDR3: CAWSVDRGQPQHF. Written as DNA, the CDR3 is TGTGCCTGGAGTGTAGACAGGGGGCAGCCCCAGCATTTT. The whole variable domain, filled in from reference TRBV30 and TRBJ1-5, reads SQTIHQWPATLVQPVGSPLSLECTVEGTSNPNLYWYRQAAGRGLQLLFYSVGIGQISSEVPQNLSASRPQDRQFILSSKKLLLSDSGFYLCAWSVDRGQPQHFGDGTRLSIL.

The V call is TRBV6-4, the J call TRBJ1-4; D is possibly TRBD1 (5 bases). The CDR3 sequence is 15 residues long. CDR1 and CDR2 from the germline V gene are MRHNA and SNTAGT. V dropped 6 bases and J dropped 1 base, with 12 bases sitting between them. The CDR3 region is CASRRDGQTNEKLFF. CDR3 nucleotides: TGTGCCAGCAGGCGGGACGGCCAAACTAATGAAAAACTGTTTTTT.

The chain carries TRBV4-1 and TRBJ1-2, with 9 bases matching TRBD1. Germline V gene data show CDR1 as MGHRA and CDR2 as YSYEKL. Unmatched junction bases numbered 8, after V lost 4 bases and J lost 8 bases. The CDR3 totals 14 residues. CDR3 nucleotides: TGCGCCAGCAGCCCTTCACAGGGGGCTGGAGGCTACACCTTC. It is translated as CASSPSQGAGGYTF.

The chain recombines TRBV18 with TRBJ1-5; TRBD1 aligns across 10 bases. This CDR3 comprises 16 residues. Losses at the gene ends were 3 bases for V and 1 base for J; bases not matched to a gene: 3. Germline V lookup: CDR1 KGHSH, CDR2 LQKENI. The DNA for the CDR3 is TGTGCCAGCTCACCCCAGGGACAGGGGAGCAATCAGCCCCAGCATTTT. Translated: CASSPQGQGSNQPQHF.

In its sample, this clone was seen once. The chain has TRBV18 and TRBJ2-7, with 8 positions matching TRBD1. This CDR3 region has 13 residues. V shed 5 bases, J shed 6 bases, and the junction held 6 bases outside the gene matches. Germline V gene lookup returns CDR1 KGHSH and CDR2 LQKENI. CDR3 nucleotides: TGTGCCAGCTCAGAAAACAGGGGGGTCGAGCAGTACTTC. Its translation is CASSENRGVEQYF.

The CDR3 DNA sequence: TGTGCCAGCAGTCAGCTCTCGGACAGTAGCAATCAGCCCCAGCATTTT. This encodes CASSQLSDSSNQPQHF. The J gene is TRBJ1-5, the V gene TRBV5-4; a weak D match, TRBD1 (6 bases). The length of the CDR3 is 16 residues. Trimming left V 5 bases short and J 0 bases short, with 15 bases between. The germline V gene has CDR1 SGHNT and CDR2 YYREEE (reference sequence).

This clone was seen only a few times. The chain couples TRBV5-1 to TRBJ2-2; D not certain. This CDR3 is built from 15 residues. Between the trimmed V and J ends, which lost 1 base and 0 bases, there was a span of 7 bases. CDR1 is SGHRS and CDR2 is YFSETQ in the germline V gene. CDR3 in DNA: TGCGCCAGCAGCTTGAACAGCGCGAACACCGGGGAGCTGTTTTTT. It specifies CASSLNSANTGELFF.